This entry lists 32 T cell receptor beta chains sequenced from one sample in a study of technical replicates of blood from a handful of donors. TCRdb's copy holds only in-frame clones and misses some; the assay was immunoSEQ multiplex PCR. This table holds around 68,000 clones, nearly 98% found once. The sequenced sample consisted of T cells isolated from PBMCs. These receptor sequences come from a human donor in good health.

The chain couples TRBV19 to TRBJ1-3; no firm D call. Trimming left V 5 bases short and J 0 bases short, with 17 bases between. Germline V gives CDR1 LNHDA, CDR2 SQIVND (reference sequence). The CDR3 totals 17 residues. In DNA form, the CDR3 reads TGTGCCAGTAGTGTAAATTCACTTCGGGGCTCTGGAAACACCATATATTTT. Residues: CASSVNSLRGSGNTIYF.

In this sample, this clone turned up once. The rearrangement uses TRBV30 and TRBJ2-1, with 8 nucleotides matching TRBD1. The V gene's germline CDR1 is GTSNPN and CDR2 SVGIG (reference sequence). The CDR3 contains 16 residues. The ends lost 2 bases at V and 8 bases at J; junction bases unmatched: 14. This chain's CDR3 is CAWSLLNLRDRYEQFF. The CDR3, as DNA: TGTGCCTGGAGTTTGCTGAACCTAAGGGACAGGTATGAGCAGTTCTTC.

This chain links TRBV11-3 with TRBJ2-3; TRBD2 is a possible D gene (5 bases). CDR3 length: 14 amino acids. Germline V gives CDR1 SGHNT, CDR2 YENEEA. The V end lost 2 bases, the J end lost 4 bases, and 10 bases lay between the germline ends. The CDR3 DNA reads as TGTGCCAGCAGCTTATCGGGAAAACCAGATACGCAGTATTTT. Translating gives CASSLSGKPDTQYF.

This clone came up once. J is TRBJ1-2 and V is TRBV20-1; tentative D call: TRBD1 (6 bases). The CDR3 sequence is 11 residues long. Germline V gene sequence: CDR1 DFQATT, CDR2 SNEGSKA (reference sequence). Trimming took off 6 bases at V and 8 bases at J, with 13 bases between the two ends. The CDR3 coding sequence is TGCAGTGCGAACTCAGGGGTCGGCTACACCTTC. The encoded protein is CSANSGVGYTF.

With respect to this clone: One end of the junction does not line up with germline, which may come from a read error. This sequence joins TRBV6-5 and TRBJ2-5, with a possible D match to TRBD1 (7 bases). Germline V CDR1 and CDR2: MNHEY, SVGAGI. The CDR3 extends over 11 amino acids. Here the CDR3 reads CASSWGDSFNF. The DNA of the CDR3 is TGTGCCAGCAGTTGGGGGGACAGCTTCAACTTC.

J is TRBJ2-3 and V is TRBV2; 7 nucleotides align to TRBD2. J lost 2 bases, V lost 6 bases, and 5 bases had no gene match. Germline assignment: CDR1 SNHLY and CDR2 FYNNEI. The CDR3 totals 14 residues. The CDR3 spells CASRASGPTDTQYF. The CDR3 region has the DNA TGTGCCAGCAGAGCTAGCGGCCCCACAGATACGCAGTATTTT.

The rearrangement joins TRBV5-6 to TRBJ1-3, with D perhaps TRBD1 (5 bases). V was pared by 6 bases and J by 0 bases, with 10 bases between. Looked up from germline, CDR1 is SGHDT and CDR2 is YYEEEE. CDR3 size: 14 residues. The CDR3 spells CASTRTYSGNTIYF. CDR3 DNA sequence: TGTGCCAGCACCCGGACATACTCTGGAAACACCATATATTTT.

V usage is TRBV18 and J usage is TRBJ1-2; D uncertain. The V gene lost 0 bases and the J gene lost 0 bases, with 8 bases spanning the gap. CDR3 length equals 15 residues. Germline values: CDR1 KGHSH, CDR2 LQKENI. The DNA of the CDR3 is TGTGCCAGCTCACCACCGGCGGGATCTAACTATGGCTACACCTTC. It is translated as CASSPPAGSNYGYTF.

V is TRBV5-8 and J is TRBJ2-5, with 7 bases aligning to TRBD1. CDR1 and CDR2 (germline): SGHTS, YDEGEE. The CDR3 is 17 amino acids. V gave up 3 bases and J gave up 1 base; unmatched junction bases: 12. CDR3: CASSSSRDSGRQETQYF. Written as DNA, the CDR3 is TGTGCCAGCAGCTCCTCCCGGGACAGTGGACGCCAAGAGACCCAGTACTTC.

The rearrangement joins TRBV11-1 to TRBJ2-3; TRBD1 aligns across 11 bases. V was pared by 3 bases and J by 4 bases, with 3 bases of the junction left unmatched. CDR3 length: 15 amino acids. The germline V gene has CDR1 SGHAT and CDR2 FQDESV (reference sequence). CDR3 bases: TGTGCCAGCAGCTTTAAGGGACAGGGGGCAGATACGCAGTATTTT. Translated, it gives CASSFKGQGADTQYF.

The rearrangement uses TRBV10-3 and TRBJ1-1; D ambiguous. Germline V gives CDR1 ENHRY, CDR2 SYGVKD. The CDR3 extends over 13 amino acids. V was pared by 3 bases and J by 4 bases, with 9 bases between. The CDR3 nucleotides are TGTGCCATCAGTGATCCGGAGGGCACTGAAGCTTTCTTT. Translating gives CAISDPEGTEAFF.

This chain connects TRBV11-2 to TRBJ2-5; 10 nucleotides match TRBD2. V was pared by 0 bases and J by 3 bases, with 7 bases of the junction left unmatched. The CDR3 consists of 17 residues. The germline gives CDR1 SGHAT, CDR2 FQNNGV. CDR3 in DNA: TGTGCCAGCAGCTTAGATGGCCTAGCGGGAGAAGAAGAGACCCAGTACTTC. Protein product: CASSLDGLAGEEETQYF.

The V call is TRBV5-6, the J call TRBJ1-1, with D uncertain. Trimming took off 1 base at V and 11 bases at J, with 18 bases between the two ends. The CDR3 extends over 14 amino acids. From germline, CDR1 is SGHDT and CDR2 YYEEEE. In DNA form, the CDR3 reads TGTGCCAGCAGCTTGCAACCAGATGTTCGCGGGGCTTTCTTT. Translation gives CASSLQPDVRGAFF.

The rearrangement uses TRBV7-9 and TRBJ1-4, with D tentatively TRBD1 (6 bases). Trimming took off 6 bases at V and 8 bases at J, with 16 bases between the two ends. This CDR3 is 14 amino acids long. Germline V gives CDR1 SEHNR, CDR2 FQNEAQ (reference sequence). This CDR3 reads CASRPGGQEEKLFF. The CDR3 DNA reads TGTGCCAGCAGGCCCGGGGGGCAGGAAGAAAAACTGTTTTTT.

The chain employs TRBV5-6 and TRBJ2-3; a weak D match, TRBD2 (5 bases). The CDR3 loop spans 16 amino acids. Germline V CDR1 and CDR2: SGHDT, YYEEEE. V shed 4 bases and J shed 4 bases, with 19 bases lying between them. CDR3 loop: CASSQLRELEADTQYF. CDR3 nucleotide sequence: TGTGCCAGCAGCCAGTTGAGGGAGTTGGAAGCAGATACGCAGTATTTT.

In DNA form, the CDR3 reads TGCGCCAGCAGGCCGGGACATAATGAGCAGTTCTTC. This codes for CASRPGHNEQFF. V and J are TRBV10-1 and TRBJ2-1; TRBD1 is a possible D gene (6 bases). Trimming removed 6 bases from V and 7 bases from J, with 10 bases in between. The CDR3 runs to 12 residues. Germline CDR1 and CDR2: WNHNN and SYGVQD (reference sequence).

The CDR3 reads CASSPPTSGYNEQFF. The CDR3 coding sequence is TGTGCCAGCTCACCGCCTACCTCCGGGTACAATGAGCAGTTCTTC. The gene calls are TRBV18 and TRBJ2-1; D gene uncertain. This CDR3 comprises 15 residues. Between the trimmed V and J ends, which lost 3 bases and 4 bases, there was a span of 13 bases. Germline V gene sequence: CDR1 KGHSH, CDR2 LQKENI.

This rearrangement joins TRBV7-3 to TRBJ2-3; no firm D call. Germline V gene data show CDR1 as SGHTA and CDR2 as FQGTGA. The CDR3 runs to 12 residues. The V gene lost 5 bases and the J gene lost 1 base, with 4 bases spanning the gap. The CDR3 loop is CASSPGTDTQYF. The CDR3 DNA reads as TGTGCCAGCAGCCCAGGCACAGATACGCAGTATTTT. The whole variable domain, filled in from reference TRBV7-3 and TRBJ2-3, reads GAGVSQTPSNKVTEKGKYVELRCDPISGHTALYWYRQSLGQGPEFLIYFQGTGAADDSGLPNDRFFAVRPEGSVSTLKIQRTERGDSAVYLCASSPGTDTQYFGPGTRLTVL.

This clone has only one observation. V usage is TRBV19 and J usage is TRBJ2-1, with TRBD2 matching 15 bases. CDR1 and CDR2 from the germline V gene are LNHDA and SQIVND (reference sequence). V gave up 7 bases and J gave up 7 bases; unmatched junction bases: 11. The CDR3 has 17 amino acids. The CDR3 protein is CASTGLAGGGVSNEQFF. The CDR3 nucleotides are TGTGCCAGTACTGGACTAGCGGGAGGGGGGGTTTCGAATGAGCAGTTCTTC.

The chain recombines TRBV5-4 with TRBJ2-7; D is undetermined. The CDR3 runs 15 residues. V was shortened by 4 bases and J by 6 bases, with 20 bases between the two germline ends. The germline V gene encodes CDR1 SGHNT and CDR2 YYREEE (reference sequence). DNA for the CDR3: TGTGCCAGCAGCCACGACCGGGTCGGAGAGTCCGAGCAGTACTTC. Translating it yields CASSHDRVGESEQYF.

For the CDR3, the DNA is TGTGCCAGCAGCCGGACAGGTTCCGAGCAGTACTTC. It is translated as CASSRTGSEQYF. The rearrangement links TRBV6-5 to TRBJ2-7, with 7 bases lining up with TRBD1. CDR1 and CDR2 from the germline V gene are MNHEY and SVGAGI. Trimming removed 6 bases from V and 6 bases from J; junction bases left unmatched: 5. The CDR3 spans 12 residues.

The chain carries TRBV27 and TRBJ2-7; 7 nucleotides agree with TRBD2. CDR1 is MNHEY, CDR2 SMNVEV, per germline (reference sequence). V lost 3 bases to trimming and J lost 2 bases; unmatched junction nucleotides: 4. This CDR3 has 14 residues. The CDR3 nucleotides read TGTGCCAGCAGTTTTGGGAGGGGCACCTACGAGCAGTACTTC. Its translation: CASSFGRGTYEQYF.

V and J are TRBV11-2 and TRBJ2-7; D is unresolved. The CDR3 totals 13 residues. Germline V gene lookup returns CDR1 SGHAT and CDR2 FQNNGV. V dropped 3 bases and J dropped 3 bases, with 9 bases sitting between them. The CDR3 bases are TGTGCCAGCAGCTTTCCTAGTGGCTACGAGCAGTACTTC. Protein sequence: CASSFPSGYEQYF.

The chain joins TRBV5-4 to TRBJ2-7, with unresolved D. Germline CDR1 and CDR2: SGHNT and YYREEE (reference sequence). CDR3 length: 13 amino acids. V lost 0 bases to trimming and J lost 3 bases, with 7 bases between them. The CDR3 loop reads CASSLDTNYEQYF. The CDR3 DNA is TGTGCCAGCAGCTTGGACACAAACTACGAGCAGTACTTC.

The chain joins TRBV11-2 to TRBJ2-5; the match to TRBD1 covers 9 bases. Germline V gene lookup returns CDR1 SGHAT and CDR2 FQNNGV. V was clipped by 7 bases and J by 2 bases; unmatched bases: 11. The CDR3 runs 16 residues. CDR3 DNA sequence: TGTGCCAGCACCGATGCGGACAGGGGATATCAAGAGACCCAGTACTTC. The encoded protein is CASTDADRGYQETQYF.

This clone appeared once. This chain links TRBV19 with TRBJ1-1, with D possibly matching TRBD1 (6 bases). The CDR3 is 13 residues long. Germline V lookup: CDR1 LNHDA, CDR2 SQIVND (reference sequence). Between the trimmed V and J ends, which lost 4 bases and 3 bases, there was a span of 9 bases. This CDR3 is CASSTDRYTEAFF. The CDR3 nucleotides read TGTGCCAGTAGTACGGACAGATACACTGAAGCTTTCTTT.

The gene calls are TRBV2 and TRBJ1-5, with D hard to call. Trimming took 6 bases from V and 7 from J, leaving 13 bases between them. The CDR3 has 13 residues. Germline CDR1 and CDR2: SNHLY and FYNNEI. The CDR3 spells CASRAEGGQPQHF. Written as DNA, the CDR3 is TGTGCCAGCAGGGCGGAGGGAGGCCAGCCCCAGCATTTT.

The CDR3 reads CASRTGQASGANVLTF. The CDR3, as DNA: TGCGCCAGCCGAACCGGACAGGCCTCTGGGGCCAACGTCCTGACTTTC. The J gene is TRBJ2-6, the V gene TRBV4-1, with 7 bases aligning to TRBD1. The CDR3 extends over 16 amino acids. The ends lost 8 bases at V and 0 bases at J; junction bases unmatched: 7. Per germline, CDR1 MGHRA and CDR2 YSYEKL.

The J gene is TRBJ2-5, the V gene TRBV5-1, with 8 bases matching TRBD1. V was pared by 4 bases and J by 4 bases, with 9 bases of the junction left unmatched. CDR3 length equals 15 residues. CDR1 and CDR2 from the germline V gene are SGHRS and YFSETQ. The DNA of the CDR3 is TGCGCCAGCAGCCCACCGGGACAGGTAAGAGAGACCCAGTACTTC. Translated, it gives CASSPPGQVRETQYF. The complete variable domain, with remaining parts taken from reference TRBV5-1 and TRBJ2-5, reads KAGVTQTPRYLIKTRGQQVTLSCSPISGHRSVSWYQQTPGQGLQFLFEYFSETQRNKGNFPGRFSGRQFSNSRSEMNVSTLELGDSALYLCASSPPGQVRETQYFGPGTRLLVL.

The chain recombines TRBV29-1 with TRBJ2-3; D is unresolved. CDR3 size: 14 residues. Germline CDR1 and CDR2: SQVTM and ANQGSEA. The ends were cut back, 2 bases at V and 6 bases at J, with 15 bases in the middle. CDR3 loop: CSVEQADYRDTQYF. CDR3 DNA: TGCAGCGTTGAACAGGCCGATTATAGGGATACGCAGTATTTT.

This chain joins TRBV19 and TRBJ2-2; no clear D gene. From germline, CDR1 is LNHDA and CDR2 SQIVND (reference sequence). CDR3 length: 17 amino acids. Trimming left V 1 base short and J 3 bases short, with 15 bases between. The CDR3 DNA reads as TGTGCCAGTAGTATAGTATACGGAGAACGTGACACCGGGGAGCTGTTTTTT. The encoded protein is CASSIVYGERDTGELFF.

The chain has TRBV6-5 and TRBJ2-2; D may be TRBD2 (6 bases). The germline CDR1 and CDR2 sequences are MNHEY and SVGAGI. CDR3 length: 15 amino acids. The V end lost 4 bases, the J end lost 2 bases, and 11 bases lay between the germline ends. CDR3 protein: CASSSRGTNTGELFF. CDR3 DNA: TGTGCCAGCAGTTCCCGGGGGACTAACACCGGGGAGCTGTTTTTT.